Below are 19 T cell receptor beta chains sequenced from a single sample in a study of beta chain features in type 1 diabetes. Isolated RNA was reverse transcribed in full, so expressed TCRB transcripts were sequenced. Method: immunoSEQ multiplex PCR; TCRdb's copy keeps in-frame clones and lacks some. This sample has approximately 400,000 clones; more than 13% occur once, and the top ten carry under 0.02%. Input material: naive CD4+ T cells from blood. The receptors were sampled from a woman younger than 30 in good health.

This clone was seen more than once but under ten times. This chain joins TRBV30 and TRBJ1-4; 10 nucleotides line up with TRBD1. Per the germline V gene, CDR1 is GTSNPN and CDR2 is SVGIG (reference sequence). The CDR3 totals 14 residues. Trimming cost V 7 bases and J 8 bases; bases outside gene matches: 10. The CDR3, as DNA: TGTGCCTATAGTACGGGACAGGGGTACGAAAAACTGTTTTTT. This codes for CAYSTGQGYEKLFF.

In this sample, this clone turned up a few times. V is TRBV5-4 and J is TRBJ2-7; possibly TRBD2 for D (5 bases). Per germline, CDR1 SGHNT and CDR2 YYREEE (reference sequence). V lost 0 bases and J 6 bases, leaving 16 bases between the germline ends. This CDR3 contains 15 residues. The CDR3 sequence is CASSLVSGPRVEQYF. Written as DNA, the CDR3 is TGTGCCAGCAGCTTGGTGAGCGGACCTCGGGTCGAGCAGTACTTC.

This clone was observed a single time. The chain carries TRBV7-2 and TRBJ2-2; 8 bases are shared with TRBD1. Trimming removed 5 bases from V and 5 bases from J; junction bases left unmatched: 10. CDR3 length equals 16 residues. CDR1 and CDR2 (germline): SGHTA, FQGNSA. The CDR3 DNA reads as TGTGCCAGCAGCGTTGTCACAGGGGGTACAACCGGGGAGCTGTTTTTT. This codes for CASSVVTGGTTGELFF.

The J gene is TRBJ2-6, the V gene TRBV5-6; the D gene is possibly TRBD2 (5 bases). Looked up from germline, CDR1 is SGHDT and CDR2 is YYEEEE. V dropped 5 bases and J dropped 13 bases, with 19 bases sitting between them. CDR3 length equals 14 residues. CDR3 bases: TGTGCCAGCAGGTACCCCGGCGGGCAACAAGTCCTGACTTTC. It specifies CASRYPGGQQVLTF. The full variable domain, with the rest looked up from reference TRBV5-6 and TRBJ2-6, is DAGVTQSPTHLIKTRGQQVTLRCSPKSGHDTVSWYQQALGQGPQFIFQYYEEEERQRGNFPDRFSGHQFPNYSSELNVNALLLGDSALYLCASRYPGGQQVLTFGAGSRLTVL.

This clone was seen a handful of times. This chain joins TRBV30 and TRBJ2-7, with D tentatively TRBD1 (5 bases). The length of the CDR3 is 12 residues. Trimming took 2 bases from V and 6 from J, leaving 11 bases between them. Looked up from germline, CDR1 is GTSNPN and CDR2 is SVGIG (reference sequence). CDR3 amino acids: CAWSSGMGEQYF. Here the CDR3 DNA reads TGTGCCTGGAGTTCAGGGATGGGCGAGCAGTACTTC. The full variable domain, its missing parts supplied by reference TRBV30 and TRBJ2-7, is SQTIHQWPATLVQPVGSPLSLECTVEGTSNPNLYWYRQAAGRGLQLLFYSVGIGQISSEVPQNLSASRPQDRQFILSSKKLLLSDSGFYLCAWSSGMGEQYFGPGTRLTVT.

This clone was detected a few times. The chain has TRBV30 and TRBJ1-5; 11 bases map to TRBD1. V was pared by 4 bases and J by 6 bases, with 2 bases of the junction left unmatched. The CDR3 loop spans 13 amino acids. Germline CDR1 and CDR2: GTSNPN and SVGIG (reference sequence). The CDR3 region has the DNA TGTGCCTGGACGGACAGGGGGCTTCAGCCCCAGCATTTT. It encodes CAWTDRGLQPQHF.

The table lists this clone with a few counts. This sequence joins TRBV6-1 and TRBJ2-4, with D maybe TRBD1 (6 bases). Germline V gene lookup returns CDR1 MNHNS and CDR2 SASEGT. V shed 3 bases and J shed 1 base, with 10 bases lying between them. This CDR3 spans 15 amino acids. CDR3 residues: CASSESGAAKNIQYF. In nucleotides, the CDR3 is TGTGCCAGCAGTGAGTCAGGGGCGGCCAAAAACATTCAGTACTTC.

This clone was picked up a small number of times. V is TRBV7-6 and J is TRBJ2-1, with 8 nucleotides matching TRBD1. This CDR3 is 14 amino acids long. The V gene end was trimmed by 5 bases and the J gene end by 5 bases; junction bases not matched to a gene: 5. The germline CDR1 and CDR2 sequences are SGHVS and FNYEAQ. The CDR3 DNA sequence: TGTGCCAGCAGCCCGGGACAGGTCGACAATGAGCAGTTCTTC. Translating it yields CASSPGQVDNEQFF.

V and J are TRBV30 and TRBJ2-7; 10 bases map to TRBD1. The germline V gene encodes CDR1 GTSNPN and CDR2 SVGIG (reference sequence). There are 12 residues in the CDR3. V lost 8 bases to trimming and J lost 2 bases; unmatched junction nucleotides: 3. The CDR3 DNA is TGTGCCCGAGGGACAGGGGCCTACGAGCAGTACTTC. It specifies CARGTGAYEQYF.

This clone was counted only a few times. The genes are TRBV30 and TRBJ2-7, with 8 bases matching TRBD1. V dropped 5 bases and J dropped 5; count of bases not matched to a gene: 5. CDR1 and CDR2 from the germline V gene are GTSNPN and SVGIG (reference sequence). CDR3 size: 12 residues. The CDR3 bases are TGTGCCTGGGACAGGGGTCTGAACGAGCAGTACTTC. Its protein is CAWDRGLNEQYF.

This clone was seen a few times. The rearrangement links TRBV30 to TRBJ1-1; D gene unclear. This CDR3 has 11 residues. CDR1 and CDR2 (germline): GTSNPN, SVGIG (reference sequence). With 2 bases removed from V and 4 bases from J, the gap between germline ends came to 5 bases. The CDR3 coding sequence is TGTGCCTGGAGTCAATTCACTGAAGCTTTCTTT. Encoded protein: CAWSQFTEAFF. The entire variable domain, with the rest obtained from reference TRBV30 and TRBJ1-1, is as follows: SQTIHQWPATLVQPVGSPLSLECTVEGTSNPNLYWYRQAAGRGLQLLFYSVGIGQISSEVPQNLSASRPQDRQFILSSKKLLLSDSGFYLCAWSQFTEAFFGQGTRLTVV.

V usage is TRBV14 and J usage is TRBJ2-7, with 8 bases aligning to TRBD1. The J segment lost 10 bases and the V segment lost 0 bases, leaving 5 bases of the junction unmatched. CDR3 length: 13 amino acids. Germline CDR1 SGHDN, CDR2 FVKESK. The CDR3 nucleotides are TGTGCCAGCAGCCAAGATCAGGGGGCAGGCCAGTACTTC. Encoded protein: CASSQDQGAGQYF.

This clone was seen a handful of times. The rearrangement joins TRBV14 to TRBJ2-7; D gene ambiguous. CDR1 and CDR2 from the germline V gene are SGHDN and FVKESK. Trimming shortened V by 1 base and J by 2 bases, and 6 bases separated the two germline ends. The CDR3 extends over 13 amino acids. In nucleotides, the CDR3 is TGTGCCAGCAGCCAAGTAGACACCTACGAGCAGTACTTC. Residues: CASSQVDTYEQYF.

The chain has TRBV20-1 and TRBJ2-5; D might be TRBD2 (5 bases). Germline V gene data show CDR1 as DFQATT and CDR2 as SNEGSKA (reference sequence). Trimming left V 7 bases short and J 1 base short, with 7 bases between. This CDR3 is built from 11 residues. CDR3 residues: CSGGPQETQYF. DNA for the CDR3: TGCAGTGGCGGGCCCCAAGAGACCCAGTACTTC.

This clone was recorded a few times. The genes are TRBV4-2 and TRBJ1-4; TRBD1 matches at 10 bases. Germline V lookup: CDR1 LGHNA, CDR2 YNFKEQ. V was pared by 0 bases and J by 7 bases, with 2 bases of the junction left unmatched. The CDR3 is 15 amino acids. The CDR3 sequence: CASSQDGTGVEKLFF. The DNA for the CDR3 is TGTGCCAGCAGCCAAGATGGGACAGGGGTTGAAAAACTGTTTTTT.

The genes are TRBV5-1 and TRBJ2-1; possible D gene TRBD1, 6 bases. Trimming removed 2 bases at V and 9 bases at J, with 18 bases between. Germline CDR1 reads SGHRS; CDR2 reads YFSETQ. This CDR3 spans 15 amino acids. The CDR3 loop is CASSFGQSKWGEQFF. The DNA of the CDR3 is TGCGCCAGCAGCTTTGGACAGTCAAAATGGGGTGAGCAGTTCTTC.

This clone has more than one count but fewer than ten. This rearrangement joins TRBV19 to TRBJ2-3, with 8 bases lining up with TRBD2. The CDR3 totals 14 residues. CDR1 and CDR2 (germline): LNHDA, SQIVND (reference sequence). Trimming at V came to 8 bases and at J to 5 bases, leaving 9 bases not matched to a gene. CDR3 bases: TGTGCCAGTTGGGATACTAGCGGCAGAGATACGCAGTATTTT. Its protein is CASWDTSGRDTQYF.

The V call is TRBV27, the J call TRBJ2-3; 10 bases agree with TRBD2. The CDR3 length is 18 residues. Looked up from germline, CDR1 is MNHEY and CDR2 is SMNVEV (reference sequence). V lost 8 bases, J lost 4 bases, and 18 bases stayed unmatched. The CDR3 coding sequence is TGTGCCAGCCGAGTGATGCCAGCGGGAGGGCCCAGCCCAGATACGCAGTATTTT. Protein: CASRVMPAGGPSPDTQYF.

Here the CDR3 DNA reads TGTGCCAGCAGGGGTACAGGGTTCTCAACTAATGAAAAACTGTTTTTT. Its protein is CASRGTGFSTNEKLFF. The genes are TRBV28 and TRBJ1-4; the D gene is possibly TRBD1 (6 bases). CDR1 is MDHEN, CDR2 SYDVKM, per germline. The CDR3 totals 16 residues. Deletions cut 6 bases from V and 0 bases from J, with 14 bases between. Full variable domain (rest looked up from reference TRBV28 and TRBJ1-4): DVKVTQSSRYLVKRTGEKVFLECVQDMDHENMFWYRQDPGLGLRLIYFSYDVKMKEKGDIPEGYSVSREKKERFSLILESASTNQTSMYLCASRGTGFSTNEKLFFGSGTQLSVL.